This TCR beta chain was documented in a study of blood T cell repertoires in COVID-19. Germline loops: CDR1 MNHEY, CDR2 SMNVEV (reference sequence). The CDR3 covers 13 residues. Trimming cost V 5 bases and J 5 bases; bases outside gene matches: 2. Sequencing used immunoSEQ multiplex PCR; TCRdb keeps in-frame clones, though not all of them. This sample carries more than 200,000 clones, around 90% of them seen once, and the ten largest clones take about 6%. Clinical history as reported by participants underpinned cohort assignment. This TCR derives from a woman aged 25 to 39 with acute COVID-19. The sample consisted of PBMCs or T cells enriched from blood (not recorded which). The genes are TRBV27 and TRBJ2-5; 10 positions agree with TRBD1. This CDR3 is CASSDRGRETQYF. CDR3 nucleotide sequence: TGTGCCAGCAGTGACAGGGGGCGGGAGACCCAGTACTTC.